These T cell receptor beta chains were read from a single sample in a study of blood T cell repertoires in COVID-19. Profiling relied on immunoSEQ multiplex PCR, and the TCRdb table lists in-frame clones only, not all of them. Altogether about 300,000 clones are present, around 89% being singletons, with the ten largest covering about 4.2%. Sequenced sample: peripheral blood. The receptors stem from a man aged 35-49 years with acute or convalescent COVID-19. Each CDR3 is given with its conserved first and last residue. The D gene is left open where the match is weak. Expanded clones are given a class, and other clones once, few, many or no size at all.

J gene,D gene,V gene,clone size,CDR3 protein,CDR3 DNA
TRBJ2-5,-,TRBV25-1,once,CASSELQGGETQYF,TGTGCCAGCAGTGAGCTCCAGGGAGGAGAGACCCAGTACTTC
TRBJ2-7,TRBD1,TRBV7-9,-,CASSETTGAEQYF,TGTGCCAGCAGCGAAACTACAGGGGCCGAGCAGTACTTC
TRBJ2-1,-,TRBV25-1,-,CASTRWGVNEQFF,TGTGCCAGCACCCGATGGGGGGTGAATGAGCAGTTCTTC
TRBJ1-2,TRBD1,TRBV6-5,-,CASNPVDRGDYGYTF,TGTGCCAGCAACCCCGTGGACAGGGGGGACTATGGCTACACCTTC
TRBJ2-2,TRBD2,TRBV3-1/TRBV3-2,-,CASSQSSGGTGELFF,TGTGCCAGCAGCCAATCGAGCGGGGGAACCGGGGAGCTGTTTTTT
TRBJ2-7,-,TRBV12-5,once,CASGFRYEQYF,TGTGCTAGTGGTTTTCGGTACGAGCAGTACTTC
TRBJ2-1,TRBD2,TRBV11-1,-,CASSFTGLATNEQFF,TGTGCCAGCAGCTTTACCGGACTAGCGACCAATGAGCAGTTCTTC
TRBJ2-2,-,TRBV5-1,-,CASSLEFTANTGELFF,TGCGCCAGCAGCTTGGAGTTTACAGCGAACACCGGGGAGCTGTTTTTT
TRBJ1-5,TRBD1,TRBV6-2/TRBV6-3,-,CASSSSTGWNQPQHF,TGTGCCAGCAGTTCCTCGACAGGGTGGAATCAGCCCCAGCATTTT
TRBJ1-1,-,TRBV30,-,CAWNPAPRDKAFF,TGTGCCTGGAATCCCGCGCCTAGGGACAAAGCTTTCTTT
TRBJ2-7,-,TRBV2,-,CASTGGGAGDEQYF,TGTGCCAGCACCGGAGGGGGGGCCGGGGACGAGCAGTACTTC
TRBJ2-2,-,TRBV6-5,-,CASYRATNTGELFF,TGTGCCAGCTACAGGGCCACCAACACCGGGGAGCTGTTTTTT
TRBJ1-4,-,TRBV5-4,-,CASSLGGPAGEKLFF,TGTGCCAGCAGCTTGGGGGGGCCCGCTGGTGAAAAACTGTTTTTT
TRBJ1-5,-,TRBV12-2,once,CASRLGGTGERNQPQHF,TGTGCAAGTCGCTTAGGTGGGACAGGGGAGCGCAATCAGCCCCAGCATTTT
TRBJ1-1,-,TRBV27,-,CASKTGGTEAFF,TGTGCCAGCAAAACGGGGGGGACTGAAGCTTTCTTT
TRBJ2-7,TRBD1,TRBV18,-,CASSQRTGGAYEQYF,TGTGCCAGCTCACAAAGGACAGGGGGCGCGTACGAGCAGTACTTC
TRBJ2-1,-,TRBV11-2,-,CASSFTRGNNEQFF,TGTGCCAGCAGCTTCACGCGGGGAAACAATGAGCAGTTCTTC